The 5 T cell receptor beta chains below were found in one sample sequenced in a study of cytomegalovirus exposure and HLA in healthy donors. With 60 Vbeta and 13 Jbeta primers, the PCR was carried out. The assay was immunoSEQ multiplex PCR, and TCRdb's table has in-frame clones only and misses some. The sample shows some 150,000 clones, around three quarters of them seen only once. Material: PBMCs. These receptors were taken from a middle-aged man in good health and CMV-seropositive.

The rearrangement joins TRBV19 to TRBJ2-7; no clear D gene. Germline lookup yields CDR1 LNHDA and CDR2 SQIVND (reference sequence). CDR3 length: 16 residues. V was trimmed by 0 bases and J by 4 bases, leaving 16 bases between them. The CDR3 DNA follows: TGTGCCAGTAGTATAGAAGTCAGCCAGGTGGGTTACGAGCAGTACTTC. Residues: CASSIEVSQVGYEQYF.

The V call is TRBV19, the J call TRBJ2-5, with a possible D match to TRBD1 (6 bases). The CDR3 runs 15 residues. Germline-derived CDR1 and CDR2 are LNHDA and SQIVND (reference sequence). The germline V and J ends were trimmed by 6 bases and 2 bases, with 16 bases remaining between them. CDR3: CASRPRGGGQETQYF. The CDR3, as DNA: TGTGCCAGTAGACCAAGAGGGGGTGGACAAGAGACCCAGTACTTC.

The V and J genes are TRBV28 and TRBJ1-6; TRBD1 agrees at 7 bases. There are 12 residues in the CDR3. CDR1 and CDR2 (germline): MDHEN, SYDVKM. V shed 5 bases, J shed 13 bases, and the junction held 5 bases outside the gene matches. The CDR3 sequence is CASSPPRGPLHF. The CDR3 DNA reads as TGTGCCAGCAGTCCCCCCAGGGGGCCCCTCCACTTT.

Details on this clone: The junction and the germline gene differ at one end; a read error may be behind it. This sequence joins TRBV7-9 and TRBJ1-1; D gene unclear. Germline assignment: CDR1 SEHNR and CDR2 FQNEAQ (reference sequence). CDR3 length equals 13 residues. CDR3 DNA sequence: TGTTCCAGCAGCTTAGATAATTCTTTTGAAGCTTTCTTT. Encoded protein: CSSSLDNSFEAFF.

CDR3 sequence (DNA): TGTGCCAGCTCACTCGGGAGGTCCTACGAGCAGTACTTC. Residues: CASSLGRSYEQYF. The chain recombines TRBV18 with TRBJ2-7, with TRBD2 identical over 7 bases. Per germline, CDR1 KGHSH and CDR2 LQKENI. Trimming at V came to 4 bases and at J to 1 base, leaving 1 base not matched to a gene. The CDR3 totals 13 residues.